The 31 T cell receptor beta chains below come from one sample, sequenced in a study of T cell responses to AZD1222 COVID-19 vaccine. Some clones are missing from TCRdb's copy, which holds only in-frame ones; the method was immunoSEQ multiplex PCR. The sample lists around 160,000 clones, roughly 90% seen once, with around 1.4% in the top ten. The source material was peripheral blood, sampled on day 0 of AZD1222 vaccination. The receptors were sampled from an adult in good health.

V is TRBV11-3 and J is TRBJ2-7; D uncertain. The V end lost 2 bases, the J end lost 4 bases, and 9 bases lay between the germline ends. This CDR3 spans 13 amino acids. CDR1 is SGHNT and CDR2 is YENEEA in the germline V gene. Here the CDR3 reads CASSLYVGYEQYF. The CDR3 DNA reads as TGTGCCAGCAGCTTATACGTGGGTTACGAGCAGTACTTC.

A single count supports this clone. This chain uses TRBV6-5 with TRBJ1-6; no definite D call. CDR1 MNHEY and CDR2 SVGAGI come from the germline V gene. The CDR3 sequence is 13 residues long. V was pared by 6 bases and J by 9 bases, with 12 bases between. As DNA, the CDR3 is TGTGCCAGCAGAGCAGCGGAGGGTTCACCCCTCCACTTT. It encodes CASRAAEGSPLHF.

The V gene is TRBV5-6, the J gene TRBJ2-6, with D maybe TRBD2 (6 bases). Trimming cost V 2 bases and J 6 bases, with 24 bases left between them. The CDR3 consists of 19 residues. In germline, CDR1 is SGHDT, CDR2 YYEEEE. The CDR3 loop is CASSFERAGMRVLANVLTF. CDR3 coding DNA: TGTGCCAGCAGCTTTGAGCGGGCAGGAATGAGAGTCCTGGCCAACGTCCTGACTTTC.

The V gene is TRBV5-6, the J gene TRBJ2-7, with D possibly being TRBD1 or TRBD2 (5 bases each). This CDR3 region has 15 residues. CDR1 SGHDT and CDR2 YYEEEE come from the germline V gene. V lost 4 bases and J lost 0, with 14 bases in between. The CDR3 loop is CASSAWGTSSYEQYF. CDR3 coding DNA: TGTGCCAGCAGCGCGTGGGGGACGAGCTCCTACGAGCAGTACTTC.

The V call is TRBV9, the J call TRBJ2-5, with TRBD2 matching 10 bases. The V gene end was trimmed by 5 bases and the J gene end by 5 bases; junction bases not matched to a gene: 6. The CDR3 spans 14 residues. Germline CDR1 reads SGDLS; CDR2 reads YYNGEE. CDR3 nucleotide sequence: TGTGCCAGCAGAGCGGGAGGGCCGGGGGAGACCCAGTACTTC. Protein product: CASRAGGPGETQYF.

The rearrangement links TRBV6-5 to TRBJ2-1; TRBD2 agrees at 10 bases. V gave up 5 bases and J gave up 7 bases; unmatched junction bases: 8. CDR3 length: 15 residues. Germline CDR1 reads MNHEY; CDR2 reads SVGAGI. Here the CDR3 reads CASSRPSGGGNEQFF. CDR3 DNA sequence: TGTGCCAGCAGTCGACCTAGCGGGGGTGGTAATGAGCAGTTCTTC.

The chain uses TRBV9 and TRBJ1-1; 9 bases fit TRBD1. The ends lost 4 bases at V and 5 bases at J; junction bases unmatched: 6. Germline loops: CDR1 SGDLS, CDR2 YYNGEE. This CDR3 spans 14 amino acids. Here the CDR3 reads CASSPRTGATEAFF. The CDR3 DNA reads TGTGCCAGCAGCCCCAGGACAGGGGCGACTGAAGCTTTCTTT.

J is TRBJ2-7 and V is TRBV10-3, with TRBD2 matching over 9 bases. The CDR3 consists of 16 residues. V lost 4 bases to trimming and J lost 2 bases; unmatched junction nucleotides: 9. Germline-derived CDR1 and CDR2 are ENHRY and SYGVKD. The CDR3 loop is CAISALPSGKAYEQYF. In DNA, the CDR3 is TGTGCCATCAGTGCCTTGCCTAGCGGGAAGGCCTACGAGCAGTACTTC.

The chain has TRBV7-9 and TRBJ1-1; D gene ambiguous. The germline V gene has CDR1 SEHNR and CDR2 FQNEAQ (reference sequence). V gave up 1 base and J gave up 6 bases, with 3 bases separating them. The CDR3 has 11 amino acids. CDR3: CASSLVSEAFF. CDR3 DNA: TGTGCCAGCAGCTTAGTATCTGAAGCTTTCTTT. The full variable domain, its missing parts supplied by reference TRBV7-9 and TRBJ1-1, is DTGVSQNPRHKITKRGQNVTFRCDPISEHNRLYWYRQTLGQGPEFLTYFQNEAQLEKSRLLSDRFSAERPKGSFSTLEIQRTEQGDSAMYLCASSLVSEAFFGQGTRLTVV.

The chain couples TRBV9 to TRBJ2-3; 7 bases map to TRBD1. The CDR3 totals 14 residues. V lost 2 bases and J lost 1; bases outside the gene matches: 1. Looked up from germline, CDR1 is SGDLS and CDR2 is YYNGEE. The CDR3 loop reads CASSVGTGTDTQYF. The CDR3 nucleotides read TGTGCCAGCAGCGTTGGGACAGGCACAGATACGCAGTATTTT. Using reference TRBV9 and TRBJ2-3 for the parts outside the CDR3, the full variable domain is DSGVTQTPKHLITATGQRVTLRCSPRSGDLSVYWYQQSLDQGLQFLIQYYNGEERAKGNILERFSAQQFPDLHSELNLSSLELGDSALYFCASSVGTGTDTQYFGPGTRLTVL.

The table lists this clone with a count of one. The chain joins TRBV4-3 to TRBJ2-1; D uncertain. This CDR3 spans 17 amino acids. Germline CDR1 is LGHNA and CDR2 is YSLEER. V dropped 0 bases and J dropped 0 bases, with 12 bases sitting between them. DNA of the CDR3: TGCGCCAGCAGCCAAGATCCCCAACTTAGCTCCTACAATGAGCAGTTCTTC. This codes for CASSQDPQLSSYNEQFF.

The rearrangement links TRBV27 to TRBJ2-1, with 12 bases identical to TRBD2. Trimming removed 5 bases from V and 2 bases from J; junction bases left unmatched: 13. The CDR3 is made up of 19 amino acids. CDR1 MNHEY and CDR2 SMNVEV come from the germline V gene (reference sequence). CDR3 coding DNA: TGTGCCAGCAGTCCTTTGCTAGCGGGGGGGCAAACAGCCTACAATGAGCAGTTCTTC. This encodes CASSPLLAGGQTAYNEQFF.

This CDR3 reads CASSLALDRGYGYTF. CDR3 nucleotides: TGTGCCAGCAGCTTAGCCCTGGACAGGGGCTATGGCTACACCTTC. The chain uses TRBV7-9 and TRBJ1-2, with 9 nucleotides matching TRBD1. The ends lost 0 bases at V and 4 bases at J; junction bases unmatched: 3. Germline lookup yields CDR1 SEHNR and CDR2 FQNEAQ (reference sequence). The CDR3 is made up of 15 amino acids.

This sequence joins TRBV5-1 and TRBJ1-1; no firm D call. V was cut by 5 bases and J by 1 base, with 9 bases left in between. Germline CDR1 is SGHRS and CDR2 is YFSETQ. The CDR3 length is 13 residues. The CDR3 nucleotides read TGCGCCAGCAGTCCCCTGAAGAACACTGAAGCTTTCTTT. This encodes CASSPLKNTEAFF.

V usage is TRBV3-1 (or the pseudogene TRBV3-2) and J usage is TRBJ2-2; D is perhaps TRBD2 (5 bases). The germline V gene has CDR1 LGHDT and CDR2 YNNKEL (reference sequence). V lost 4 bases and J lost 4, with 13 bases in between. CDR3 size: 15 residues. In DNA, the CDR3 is TGTGCCAGCAGCCGCTTGGACTTCACCACCGGGGAGCTGTTTTTT. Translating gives CASSRLDFTTGELFF.

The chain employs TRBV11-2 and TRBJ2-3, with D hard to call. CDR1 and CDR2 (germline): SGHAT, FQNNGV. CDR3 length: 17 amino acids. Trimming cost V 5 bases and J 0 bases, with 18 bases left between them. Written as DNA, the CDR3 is TGTGCCAGCAGCCCCCGATTTCCGACAAAGAGCACAGATACGCAGTATTTT. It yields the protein CASSPRFPTKSTDTQYF.

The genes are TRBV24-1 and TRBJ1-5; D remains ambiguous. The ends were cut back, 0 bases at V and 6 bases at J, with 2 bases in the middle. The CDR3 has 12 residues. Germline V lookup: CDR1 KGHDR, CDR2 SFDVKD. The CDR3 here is CATSDLGQPQHF. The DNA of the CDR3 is TGTGCCACCAGTGATTTGGGTCAGCCCCAGCATTTT.

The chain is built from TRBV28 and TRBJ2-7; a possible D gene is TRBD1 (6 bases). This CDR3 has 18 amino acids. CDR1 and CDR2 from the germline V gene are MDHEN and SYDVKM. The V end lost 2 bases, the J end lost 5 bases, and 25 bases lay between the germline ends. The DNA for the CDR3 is TGTGCCAGCAGTTTACATGCAGTGAAGGGGGATGAGAGGGACGAGCAGTACTTC. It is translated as CASSLHAVKGDERDEQYF.

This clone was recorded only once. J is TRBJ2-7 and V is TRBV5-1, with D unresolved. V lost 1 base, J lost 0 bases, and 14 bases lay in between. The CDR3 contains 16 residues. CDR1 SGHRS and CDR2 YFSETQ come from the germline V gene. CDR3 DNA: TGCGCCAGCAGCTTGTACGGTACTGGAGCCTCCTACGAGCAGTACTTC. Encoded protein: CASSLYGTGASYEQYF.

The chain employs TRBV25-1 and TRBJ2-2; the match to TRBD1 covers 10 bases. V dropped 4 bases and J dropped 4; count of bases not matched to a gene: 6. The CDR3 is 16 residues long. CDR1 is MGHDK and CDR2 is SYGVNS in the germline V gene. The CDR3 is CASSGWDRGVTGELFF. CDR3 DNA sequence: TGTGCCAGCAGTGGTTGGGACAGGGGTGTCACCGGGGAGCTGTTTTTT.

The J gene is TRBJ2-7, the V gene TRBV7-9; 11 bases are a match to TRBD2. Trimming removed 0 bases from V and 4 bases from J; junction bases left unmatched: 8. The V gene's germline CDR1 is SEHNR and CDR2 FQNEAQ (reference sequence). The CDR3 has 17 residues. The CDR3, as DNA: TGTGCCAGCAGCTTAGCAGCGACTAGCGGGAAGATTTACGAGCAGTACTTC. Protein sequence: CASSLAATSGKIYEQYF.

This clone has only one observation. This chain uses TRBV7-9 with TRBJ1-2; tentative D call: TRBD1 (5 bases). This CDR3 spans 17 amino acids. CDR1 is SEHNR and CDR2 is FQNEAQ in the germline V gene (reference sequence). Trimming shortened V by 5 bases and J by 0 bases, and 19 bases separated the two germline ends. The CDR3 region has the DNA TGTGCCAGCAGCCTTGGATCGGGGCAAATAGCTAACTATGGCTACACCTTC. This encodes CASSLGSGQIANYGYTF.

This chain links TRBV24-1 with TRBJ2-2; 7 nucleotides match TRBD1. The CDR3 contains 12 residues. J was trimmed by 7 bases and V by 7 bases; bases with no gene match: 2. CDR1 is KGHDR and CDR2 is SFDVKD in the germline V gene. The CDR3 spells CATRDRVGELFF. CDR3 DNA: TGTGCCACCAGAGACAGGGTCGGGGAGCTGTTTTTT.

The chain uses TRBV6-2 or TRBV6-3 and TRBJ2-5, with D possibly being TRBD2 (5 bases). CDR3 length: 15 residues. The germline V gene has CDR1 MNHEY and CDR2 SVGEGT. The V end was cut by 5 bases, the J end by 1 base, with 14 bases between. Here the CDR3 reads CASSPTGGSQETQYF. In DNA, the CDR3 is TGTGCCAGCAGTCCCACCGGTGGGAGCCAAGAGACCCAGTACTTC.

The CDR3 loop is CASTRQPPGSTYNEQFF. The CDR3 DNA reads TGTGCCAGTACCAGACAGCCCCCCGGGTCCACCTACAATGAGCAGTTCTTC. This rearrangement joins TRBV19 to TRBJ2-1; D may be TRBD1 (5 bases). The CDR3 is 17 amino acids. CDR1 is LNHDA and CDR2 is SQIVND in the germline V gene (reference sequence). Trimming left V 7 bases short and J 2 bases short, with 21 bases between.

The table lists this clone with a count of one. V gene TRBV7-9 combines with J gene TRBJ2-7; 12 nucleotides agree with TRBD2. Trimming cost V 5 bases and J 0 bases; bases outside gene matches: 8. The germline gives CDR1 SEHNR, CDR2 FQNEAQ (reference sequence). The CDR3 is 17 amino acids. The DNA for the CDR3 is TGTGCCAGCAGCGTCGGGGGACTAGCGGGCTCCTCCTACGAGCAGTACTTC. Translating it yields CASSVGGLAGSSYEQYF.

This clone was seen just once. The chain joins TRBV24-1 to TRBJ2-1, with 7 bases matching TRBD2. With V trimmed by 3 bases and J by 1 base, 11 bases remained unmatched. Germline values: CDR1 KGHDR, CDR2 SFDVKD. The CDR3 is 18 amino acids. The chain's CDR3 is CATSDPGNGGRSYNEQFF. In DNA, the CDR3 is TGTGCCACCAGTGATCCGGGGAACGGGGGGAGGTCCTACAATGAGCAGTTCTTC.

The CDR3 sequence is CASSLGGDTQYF. The CDR3 nucleotides are TGTGCCAGCAGCTTAGGCGGAGATACGCAGTATTTT. The V call is TRBV11-2, the J call TRBJ2-3; D call uncertain. The V gene lost 1 base and the J gene lost 5 bases, with 4 bases spanning the gap. The germline CDR1 and CDR2 sequences are SGHAT and FQNNGV. The CDR3 has 12 amino acids.

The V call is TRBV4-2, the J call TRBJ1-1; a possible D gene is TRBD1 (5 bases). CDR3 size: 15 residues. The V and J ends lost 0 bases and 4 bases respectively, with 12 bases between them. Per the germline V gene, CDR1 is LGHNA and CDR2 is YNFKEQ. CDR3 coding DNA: TGTGCCAGCAGCCAAGATCGTGGGGGGGGCACTGAAGCTTTCTTT. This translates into CASSQDRGGGTEAFF.

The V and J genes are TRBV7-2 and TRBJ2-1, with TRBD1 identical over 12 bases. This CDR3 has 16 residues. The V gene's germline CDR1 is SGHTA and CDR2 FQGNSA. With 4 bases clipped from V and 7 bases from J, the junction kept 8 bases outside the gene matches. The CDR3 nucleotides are TGTGCCAGCAGCTCCCCGGGACAGGGGGCGAGAAATGAGCAGTTCTTC. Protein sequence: CASSSPGQGARNEQFF.

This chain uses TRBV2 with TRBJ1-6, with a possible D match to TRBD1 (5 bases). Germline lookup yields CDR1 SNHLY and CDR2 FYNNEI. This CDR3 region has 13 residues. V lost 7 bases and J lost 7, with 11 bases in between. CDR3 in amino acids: CASNGDRNSPLHF. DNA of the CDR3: TGTGCCAGCAACGGAGACAGAAATTCACCCCTCCACTTT. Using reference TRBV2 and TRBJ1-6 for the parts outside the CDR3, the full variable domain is EPEVTQTPSHQVTQMGQEVILRCVPISNHLYFYWYRQILGQKVEFLVSFYNNEISEKSEIFDDQFSVERPDGSNFTLKIRSTKLEDSAMYFCASNGDRNSPLHFGNGTRLTVT.